This T cell receptor beta chain originates from a study of T cell responses to AZD1222 COVID-19 vaccine. Pooling of second doses given at about 4 or about 12 weeks was done. This clone is a singleton in its sample. Its antigen is unidentified. Profiled with immunoSEQ multiplex PCR; TCRdb holds only in-frame clones, not every one. The sample includes about 150,000 clones, around 87% of them seen just once. This CDR3 is 13 amino acids long. Per germline, CDR1 LGHDT and CDR2 YNNKEL (reference sequence). V lost 3 bases and J lost 6, with 11 bases in between. Study outcomes and limitations: Following two doses of AZD1222, Spike-specific TCR breadth and depth rose. As reported, nearly half of all spike-specific TCRs target variant regions that are unmutated.

The material sequenced was peripheral blood, taken 28 days after the second AZD1222 dose. The V call is TRBV3-1 (or the pseudogene TRBV3-2), the J call TRBJ1-2, with D unresolved. The TCR comes from an adult who received the AZD1222 COVID-19 vaccine. CDR3 sequence reads: CASSHTWADGYTF. The CDR3 region has the DNA TGTGCCAGCAGCCATACGTGGGCAGATGGCTACACCTTC.